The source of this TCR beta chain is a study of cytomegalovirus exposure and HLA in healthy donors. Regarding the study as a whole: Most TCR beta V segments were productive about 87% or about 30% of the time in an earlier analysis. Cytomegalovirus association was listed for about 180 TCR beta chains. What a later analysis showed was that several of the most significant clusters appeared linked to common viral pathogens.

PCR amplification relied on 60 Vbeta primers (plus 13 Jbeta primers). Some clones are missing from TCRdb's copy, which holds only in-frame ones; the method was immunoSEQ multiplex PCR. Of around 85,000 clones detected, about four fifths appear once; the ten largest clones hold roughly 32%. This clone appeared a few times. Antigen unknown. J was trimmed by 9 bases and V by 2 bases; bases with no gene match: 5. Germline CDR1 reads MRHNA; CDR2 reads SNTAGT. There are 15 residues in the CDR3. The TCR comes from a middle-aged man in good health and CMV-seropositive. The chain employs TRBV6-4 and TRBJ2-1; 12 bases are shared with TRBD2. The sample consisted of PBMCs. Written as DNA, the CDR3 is TGTGCCAGCAGTGACGGTCTAGCGGGAGGGCGTGAGCAGTTCTTC. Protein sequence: CASSDGLAGGREQFF.